The 14 T cell receptor beta chains below come from one sample, sequenced in a study of regulatory T cells in long-lasting Graves disease. Investigators prepared the TCR beta libraries by applying iRepertoire HTBI primers and Arm-PCR of CDR3 regions. TCRdb independently ran MiXCR on the multiplex PCR reads; one entry per CDR3 protein. Among under 800,000 distinct CDR3 sequences listed, less than 20% were seen once. Stated time point: newly diagnosed GD, antithyroid drugs for less than 3 months. RNA isolated from PBMCs was used to make the TCR library. The same sample was also studied in work on T cells in Graves' hyperthyroidism and ophthalmopathy.

Sample: peripheral blood mononuclear cells (PBMCs), taken at new diagnosis, from a patient treated with antithyroid drugs. The source is a woman aged 25-40 years with Graves disease.

This clonotype was recorded only once. V and J are TRBV6-2 or TRBV6-3 and TRBJ1-4, with D hard to call. Per germline, CDR1 MNHEY and CDR2 SVGEGT. The V gene lost 6 bases and the J gene lost 8 bases, with 16 bases spanning the gap. CDR3 size: 14 residues. The CDR3 DNA reads as TGTGCCAGCAGCCAACCTAAAGGGAACGAAAAACTGTTTTTT. Its translation is CASSQPKGNEKLFF.

This clonotype has a count of ten or more. V and J are TRBV12-3 or TRBV12-4 and TRBJ2-7, with TRBD2 matching 10 bases. The V segment lost 6 bases and the J segment 0 bases; nucleotides outside the gene matches: 5. CDR3 length equals 15 residues. CDR3 bases: TGTGCCAGCAGAAGGGCTAGCGGGAGCTCCTACGAGCAGTACTTC. Protein: CASRRASGSSYEQYF.

This clonotype was seen ten or more times. The V gene is TRBV7-9, the J gene TRBJ1-6, with D unresolved. Germline V gene data show CDR1 as SEHNR and CDR2 as FQNEAQ (reference sequence). Between the trimmed V and J ends, which lost 1 base and 13 bases, there was a span of 11 bases. CDR3 length equals 13 residues. CDR3 in amino acids: CASSLEGVSPLHF. In DNA, the CDR3 is TGTGCCAGCAGCTTAGAAGGTGTCTCTCCCCTCCACTTT.

This clonotype was counted between two and nine times. The rearrangement joins TRBV2 to TRBJ2-7; D unresolved. V lost 4 bases to trimming and J lost 2 bases, with 12 bases between them. Germline V gives CDR1 SNHLY, CDR2 FYNNEI. CDR3 length: 14 amino acids. The CDR3 sequence: CASSGTPDPYEQYF. In DNA, the CDR3 is TGTGCCAGCAGTGGAACGCCCGACCCCTACGAGCAGTACTTC.

Ten or more counts support this clonotype. This rearrangement joins TRBV7-8 to TRBJ1-6; no reliable D call. V shed 5 bases and J shed 5 bases, with 10 bases lying between them. This CDR3 has 14 residues. In germline, CDR1 is SGHVS, CDR2 FQNEAQ. The DNA of the CDR3 is TGTGCCAGCAGCCTAGGACGGAATAATTCACCCCTCCACTTT. Encoded protein: CASSLGRNNSPLHF.

This clonotype was counted many times. The CDR3 DNA reads TGTGCCAGCAGTGCCAGGGGTGTGAACACTGAAGCTTTCTTT. This sequence encodes CASSARGVNTEAFF. The chain combines TRBV28 with TRBJ1-1, with D tentatively TRBD1 (6 bases). CDR3 length equals 14 residues. Germline-derived CDR1 and CDR2 are MDHEN and SYDVKM. Trimming pared 5 bases from V and 0 bases from J, leaving 10 bases between. Based on the CDR3 plus reference TRBV28 and TRBJ1-1, the full variable domain is DVKVTQSSRYLVKRTGEKVFLECVQDMDHENMFWYRQDPGLGLRLIYFSYDVKMKEKGDIPEGYSVSREKKERFSLILESASTNQTSMYLCASSARGVNTEAFFGQGTRLTVV.

This clonotype showed up many times. The J gene is TRBJ1-2, the V gene TRBV11-2; the D is unclear. Deletions cut 1 base from V and 7 bases from J, with 13 bases between. This CDR3 has 14 amino acids. Germline lookup yields CDR1 SGHAT and CDR2 FQNNGV. In nucleotides, the CDR3 is TGTGCCAGCAGCTTAGGAACTGGGAGCCGTGGCTACACCTTC. Its protein product is CASSLGTGSRGYTF. The variable domain in full, with the rest retrieved from reference TRBV11-2 and TRBJ1-2, is EAGVAQSPRYKIIEKRQSVAFWCNPISGHATLYWYQQILGQGPKLLIQFQNNGVVDDSQLPKDRFSAERLKGVDSTLKIQPAKLEDSAVYLCASSLGTGSRGYTFGSGTRLTVV.

This clonotype came up many times. The chain combines TRBV28 with TRBJ2-2; D uncertain. V dropped 7 bases and J dropped 3 bases, with 15 bases sitting between them. This CDR3 has 15 residues. CDR1 MDHEN and CDR2 SYDVKM come from the germline V gene. The CDR3 is CASTPSGQYTGELFF. CDR3 in DNA: TGTGCCAGCACGCCCTCCGGGCAATACACCGGGGAGCTGTTTTTT.

This chain uses TRBV28 with TRBJ1-2; the D gene is possibly TRBD1 (5 bases). The CDR3 contains 15 residues. The germline CDR1 and CDR2 sequences are MDHEN and SYDVKM. The germline V and J ends were trimmed by 9 bases and 0 bases, with 17 bases remaining between them. The CDR3 sequence: CASNPGGSPNYGYTF. The CDR3 region has the DNA TGTGCCAGTAACCCTGGGGGGAGTCCTAACTATGGCTACACCTTC.

This clonotype was observed at least ten times. The J gene is TRBJ2-2, the V gene TRBV2, with D possibly TRBD1 on 6 matching bases. The CDR3 consists of 14 residues. CDR1 and CDR2 from the germline V gene are SNHLY and FYNNEI. V dropped 9 bases and J dropped 4 bases, with 15 bases sitting between them. CDR3 protein: CASNKEGVTGELFF. The CDR3 bases are TGTGCCAGTAACAAAGAGGGGGTCACCGGGGAGCTGTTTTTT.

This clonotype was counted ten times or more. This rearrangement joins TRBV7-9 to TRBJ1-4; no clear D. This CDR3 is built from 16 residues. Germline V gene data show CDR1 as SEHNR and CDR2 as FQNEAQ (reference sequence). V was trimmed by 1 base and J by 6 bases, leaving 15 bases between them. CDR3 in DNA: TGTGCCAGCAGCTTAGGGCGGGCTAACCTCGATGAAAAACTGTTTTTT. Its protein is CASSLGRANLDEKLFF.

This rearrangement joins TRBV7-9 to TRBJ2-3; TRBD1 agrees at 10 bases. There are 17 residues in the CDR3. CDR1 is SEHNR, CDR2 FQNEAQ, per germline (reference sequence). V lost 3 bases and J lost 2; bases outside the gene matches: 8. CDR3 nucleotides: TGTGCCAGCAGCTTTTCTCCGGGACAGGGGCCCACAGATACGCAGTATTTT. Amino acids: CASSFSPGQGPTDTQYF.

This clonotype was recorded many times. CDR3 DNA: TGTGCCTGGAGTGTTGGGGATAACGAGCAGTACTTC. This sequence encodes CAWSVGDNEQYF. The chain is built from TRBV30 and TRBJ2-7; D remains ambiguous. V was shortened by 0 bases and J by 5 bases, with 8 bases between the two germline ends. CDR3 length equals 12 residues. The germline CDR1 and CDR2 sequences are GTSNPN and SVGIG (reference sequence).

This clonotype was seen only a few times. The V and J genes are TRBV7-8 and TRBJ2-5, with 8 nucleotides matching TRBD2. The trim removed 8 bases at V and 3 bases at J, leaving 5 bases unmatched. Germline V gene sequence: CDR1 SGHVS, CDR2 FQNEAQ. There are 13 residues in the CDR3. The CDR3 DNA is TGTGCCAGCGGCGGGAGGCTCGAAGAGACCCAGTACTTC. It specifies CASGGRLEETQYF.